Shown below are 9 T cell receptor beta chains from a single sample sequenced in a study of T-cell memory formation after mild COVID-19. TCRdb processed the 5' RACE reads anew with MiXCR; each CDR3 protein has one entry. The sample records 90,000 to 120,000 distinct CDR3 sequences, about an eighth being singletons. Sequenced material: PBMCs or a T cell subset sorted from them (not recorded which). The receptors stem from a man between 18 and 29 years old who had mild COVID-19 (a few samples of this study predate the infection). Cell type and time point are not known.

The gene calls are TRBV10-3 and TRBJ1-1; D possibly corresponds to TRBD1 (5 bases). The CDR3 has 13 residues. The V gene lost 3 bases and the J gene lost 8 bases, with 13 bases spanning the gap. Germline-derived CDR1 and CDR2 are ENHRY and SYGVKD. CDR3 in DNA: TGTGCCATCAGTGACCCGGGACGACCCGAAGCTTTCTTT. Protein sequence: CAISDPGRPEAFF.

This clonotype was observed many times. This chain connects TRBV10-2 to TRBJ2-5; either TRBD1 or TRBD2 may fit D (5 bases each). Germline V CDR1 and CDR2: WSHSY, SAAADI. CDR3 length: 13 residues. Trimming pared 7 bases from V and 5 bases from J, leaving 14 bases between. The CDR3 bases are TGCGCCAGCACATCCGAGGGGTTGGAGACCCAGTACTTC. As protein: CASTSEGLETQYF.

V gene TRBV12-3 or TRBV12-4 combines with J gene TRBJ2-5; perhaps TRBD1 as D (5 bases). The CDR3 length is 15 residues. V was cut by 4 bases and J by 2 bases, with 14 bases left in between. The CDR3 here is CASSSGRVFQETQYF. CDR3 coding DNA: TGTGCCAGCAGTTCGGGCAGGGTCTTTCAAGAGACCCAGTACTTC.

A few counts support this clonotype. This chain connects TRBV9 to TRBJ2-3; D gene uncertain. Trimming cost V 0 bases and J 1 base, with 0 bases left between them. This CDR3 spans 12 amino acids. Germline CDR1 reads SGDLS; CDR2 reads YYNGEE. The CDR3 nucleotides read TGTGCCAGCAGCGTAGGCACAGATACGCAGTATTTT. This translates into CASSVGTDTQYF.

The rearrangement links TRBV12-3 or TRBV12-4 to TRBJ1-2; no definite D call. There are 11 residues in the CDR3. Trimming cost V 3 bases and J 10 bases, with 9 bases left between them. The CDR3 spells CASSFGGSYTF. The CDR3 DNA reads as TGTGCCAGCAGTTTCGGAGGGTCCTACACCTTC.

This chain links TRBV28 with TRBJ2-7, with 9 bases that match TRBD2. V trimming: 6 bases; J trimming: 1 base; junction bases outside the gene matches: 7. In germline, CDR1 is MDHEN, CDR2 SYDVKM. CDR3 length: 15 residues. The CDR3 DNA reads TGTGCCAGCAGCCCGAGCGGGGGGCCTTCCTACGAGCAGTACGTC. Translating gives CASSPSGGPSYEQYV.

V and J are TRBV5-6 and TRBJ2-7; D not resolved. The CDR3 has 13 amino acids. Germline V gene sequence: CDR1 SGHDT, CDR2 YYEEEE. V was pared by 3 bases and J by 2 bases, with 9 bases between. The CDR3 here is CASSSPVAYEQYV. The CDR3, as DNA: TGTGCCAGCAGCTCCCCTGTGGCCTACGAGCAGTACGTC.

The table lists this clonotype with a few counts. The genes are TRBV27 and TRBJ2-5, with 11 bases identical to TRBD2. The germline V gene encodes CDR1 MNHEY and CDR2 SMNVEV (reference sequence). The CDR3 sequence is 14 residues long. J lost 9 bases, V lost 3 bases, and 6 bases had no gene match. The CDR3, as DNA: TGTGCCAGCAGTTTGTTAGGTAGCGGGGGGGCCCAGTACTTC. Translation gives CASSLLGSGGAQYF.

A few counts support this clonotype. The chain uses TRBV20-1 and TRBJ2-7; TRBD1 matches at 8 bases. The junction had 11 bases not matched to a gene; V was cut back by 2 bases and J by 5 bases. The CDR3 contains 15 residues. Germline V lookup: CDR1 DFQATT, CDR2 SNEGSKA (reference sequence). The DNA for the CDR3 is TGCAGTGCTAGAATGGCAGGGGGCTTATTGGACGAGCAGTACTTC. Its translation is CSARMAGGLLDEQYF.